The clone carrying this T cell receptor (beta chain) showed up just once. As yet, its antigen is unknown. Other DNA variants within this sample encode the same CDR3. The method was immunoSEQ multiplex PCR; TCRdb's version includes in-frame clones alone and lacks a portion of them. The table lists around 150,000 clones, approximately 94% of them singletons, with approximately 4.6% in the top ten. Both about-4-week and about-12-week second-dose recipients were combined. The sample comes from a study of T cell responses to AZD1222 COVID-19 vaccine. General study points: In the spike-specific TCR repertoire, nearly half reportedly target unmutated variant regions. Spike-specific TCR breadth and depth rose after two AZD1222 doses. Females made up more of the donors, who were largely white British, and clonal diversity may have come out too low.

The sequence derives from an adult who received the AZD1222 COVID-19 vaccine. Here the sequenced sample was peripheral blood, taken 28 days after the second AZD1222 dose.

CDR3 amino acids: CASSSELNSPLHF. As DNA, the CDR3 is TGTGCCAGCTCATCGGAGCTTAATTCACCCCTCCACTTT. The rearrangement links TRBV18 to TRBJ1-6; no definite D call. V dropped 5 bases and J dropped 6 bases, with 8 bases sitting between them. This CDR3 region has 13 residues. The germline V gene has CDR1 KGHSH and CDR2 LQKENI.